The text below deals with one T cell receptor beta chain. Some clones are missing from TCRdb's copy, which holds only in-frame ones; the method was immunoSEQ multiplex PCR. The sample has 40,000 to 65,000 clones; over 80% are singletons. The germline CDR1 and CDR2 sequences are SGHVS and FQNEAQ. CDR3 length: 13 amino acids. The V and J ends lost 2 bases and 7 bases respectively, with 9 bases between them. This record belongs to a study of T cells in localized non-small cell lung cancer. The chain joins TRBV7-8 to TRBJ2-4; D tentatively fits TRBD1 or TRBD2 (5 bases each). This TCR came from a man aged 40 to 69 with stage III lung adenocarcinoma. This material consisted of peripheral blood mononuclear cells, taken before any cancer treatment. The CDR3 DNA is TGTGCCAGCAGCTTAAGCAGGGACAACATTCAGTACTTC. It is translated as CASSLSRDNIQYF. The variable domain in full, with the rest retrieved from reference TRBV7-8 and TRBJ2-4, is GAGVSQSPRYKVAKRGQDVALRCDPISGHVSLFWYQQALGQGPEFLTYFQNEAQLDKSGLPSDRFFAERPEGSVSTLKIQRTQQEDSAVYLCASSLSRDNIQYFGAGTRLSVL.